The 17 T cell receptor beta chains given below trace back to one sample, sequenced in a study of cytomegalovirus exposure and HLA in healthy donors. The PCR employed 60 Vbeta primers together with 13 Jbeta primers. The table came from immunoSEQ multiplex PCR; TCRdb's copy has only in-frame clones and leaves some out. Of about 140,000 clones in the sample, roughly 76% were seen once. Sequencing was done on a sample of PBMCs. These receptor sequences come from a human donor in good health.

The chain is built from TRBV6-5 and TRBJ1-2; TRBD1 agrees at 9 bases. The J segment lost 8 bases and the V segment lost 0 bases, leaving 4 bases of the junction unmatched. The length of the CDR3 is 14 residues. Looked up from germline, CDR1 is MNHEY and CDR2 is SVGAGI. CDR3 sequence (DNA): TGTGCCAGCAGTTACTCCAGGACAGGGGTAGGCTACACCTTC. It encodes CASSYSRTGVGYTF.

The genes are TRBV6-6 and TRBJ1-6, with TRBD1 as a possible D gene (5 bases). The CDR3 loop spans 16 amino acids. The ends were cut back, 5 bases at V and 0 bases at J, with 11 bases in the middle. Germline V gene data show CDR1 as MNHNY and CDR2 as SVGAGI (reference sequence). The CDR3 loop is CASSGGFSSYNSPLHF. CDR3 DNA: TGTGCCAGCAGTGGGGGGTTTAGCTCCTATAATTCACCCCTCCACTTT.

V is TRBV4-1 and J is TRBJ2-1; D possibly corresponds to TRBD2 (6 bases). V was pared by 1 base and J by 4 bases, with 11 bases between. This CDR3 contains 15 residues. Per germline, CDR1 MGHRA and CDR2 YSYEKL. The CDR3 reads CASSQVTGRYNEQFF. The CDR3 DNA is TGCGCCAGCAGCCAAGTAACGGGGAGGTACAATGAGCAGTTCTTC.

The rearrangement uses TRBV6-1 and TRBJ2-3; a possible D gene is TRBD2 (7 bases). The CDR3 is 15 amino acids. Trimming shortened V by 0 bases and J by 6 bases, and 13 bases separated the two germline ends. Germline assignment: CDR1 MNHNS and CDR2 SASEGT. CDR3 amino acids: CASSEARGGWDTQYF. CDR3 coding DNA: TGTGCCAGCAGTGAAGCGAGGGGGGGGTGGGATACGCAGTATTTT.

The rearrangement uses TRBV4-1 and TRBJ2-7, with 7 bases matching TRBD2. The length of the CDR3 is 15 residues. The germline gives CDR1 MGHRA, CDR2 YSYEKL. The V segment lost 1 base and the J segment 3 bases; nucleotides outside the gene matches: 6. Written as DNA, the CDR3 is TGCGCCAGCAGCCAAGTCGTGCGGGAGAGCTACGAGCAGTACTTC. Residues: CASSQVVRESYEQYF.

The chain uses TRBV5-4 and TRBJ2-1; a possible D gene is TRBD1 (6 bases). CDR1 is SGHNT, CDR2 YYREEE, per germline (reference sequence). Trimming shortened V by 5 bases and J by 9 bases, and 24 bases separated the two germline ends. The CDR3 spans 16 residues. The CDR3 sequence is CASRRAGAGQFSEQFF. For the CDR3, the DNA is TGTGCCAGCAGGCGGGCAGGGGCCGGGCAATTTAGTGAGCAGTTCTTC.

The chain couples TRBV7-6 to TRBJ1-5; D possibly corresponds to TRBD1 (5 bases). V dropped 2 bases and J dropped 4 bases, with 12 bases sitting between them. The CDR3 covers 15 residues. Germline loops: CDR1 SGHVS, CDR2 FNYEAQ. The CDR3 protein is CASSLTAGENQPQHF. CDR3 nucleotide sequence: TGTGCCAGCAGCTTAACGGCGGGGGAAAATCAGCCCCAGCATTTT.

The chain carries TRBV28 and TRBJ2-1; 8 bases match TRBD2. J was trimmed by 4 bases and V by 7 bases; bases with no gene match: 3. CDR3 length: 13 amino acids. Germline V lookup: CDR1 MDHEN, CDR2 SYDVKM. In nucleotides, the CDR3 is TGTGCCAGCAAATCGGGGGGGTACAATGAGCAGTTCTTC. Amino acids: CASKSGGYNEQFF.

The chain has TRBV4-2 and TRBJ2-5; 7 bases are shared with TRBD2. Germline V CDR1 and CDR2: LGHNA, YNFKEQ. The CDR3 is 21 residues long. V shed 3 bases, J shed 0 bases, and the junction held 22 bases outside the gene matches. This chain's CDR3 is CASSQEGFYRRGTYHQETQYF. CDR3 bases: TGTGCCAGCAGCCAGGAAGGATTTTATCGGCGGGGGACTTACCACCAAGAGACCCAGTACTTC.

The CDR3, as DNA: TGTGCCAGCAGCTTGTATGGACAGGGTCTAGCCAAAAACATTCAGTACTTC. It codes for CASSLYGQGLAKNIQYF. The chain combines TRBV5-6 with TRBJ2-4; 8 positions match TRBD1. This CDR3 region has 17 residues. Germline CDR1 and CDR2: SGHDT and YYEEEE. V shed 1 base, J shed 0 bases, and the junction held 6 bases outside the gene matches.

The rearrangement joins TRBV18 to TRBJ1-4; D unclear. Trimming pared 3 bases from V and 2 bases from J, leaving 7 bases between. This CDR3 has 14 residues. From germline, CDR1 is KGHSH and CDR2 LQKENI. CDR3 in amino acids: CASSPRGTNEKLFF. CDR3 nucleotides: TGTGCCAGCTCACCCCGAGGGACTAATGAAAAACTGTTTTTT.

V and J are TRBV19 and TRBJ1-5, with D hard to call. Per germline, CDR1 LNHDA and CDR2 SQIVND (reference sequence). V was trimmed by 0 bases and J by 0 bases, leaving 12 bases between them. The CDR3 extends over 17 amino acids. In DNA, the CDR3 is TGTGCCAGTAGTATAGATGCGGGATTTTATAGCAATCAGCCCCAGCATTTT. Amino acid sequence: CASSIDAGFYSNQPQHF.

This clone was seen just once. The chain is built from TRBV5-1 and TRBJ1-3; a possible D gene is TRBD1 (6 bases). Germline CDR1 is SGHRS and CDR2 is YFSETQ. The CDR3 runs 16 residues. With 3 bases removed from V and 2 bases from J, the gap between germline ends came to 15 bases. The chain's CDR3 is CASSWDNTNPGNTIYF. CDR3 coding DNA: TGCGCCAGCAGCTGGGACAACACGAATCCTGGAAACACCATATATTTT.

The chain is built from TRBV27 and TRBJ1-1, with D tentatively TRBD1 (5 bases). CDR3 length: 13 residues. Trimming removed 5 bases from V and 3 bases from J, with 10 bases in between. Germline V gene lookup returns CDR1 MNHEY and CDR2 SMNVEV (reference sequence). The CDR3 here is CASSPRGDTEAFF. The CDR3 DNA is TGTGCCAGCAGTCCCCGGGGGGACACTGAAGCTTTCTTT.

The chain recombines TRBV30 with TRBJ2-5; TRBD2 matches at 13 bases. The DNA end is a closer match to TRBJ2-7, so the J assignment may be wrong. Germline loops: CDR1 GTSNPN, CDR2 SVGIG (reference sequence). The CDR3 has 16 residues. The DNA for the CDR3 is TGTGCCTGGAGTTCCCCACTAGCGGGAGGGCCTTACGAGCAGTACTTC. Residues: CAWSSPLAGGPYEQYF.

The chain links TRBV7-8 to TRBJ1-1, with 7 bases that match TRBD1. Germline loops: CDR1 SGHVS, CDR2 FQNEAQ. The CDR3 sequence is 16 residues long. With V trimmed by 1 base and J by 5 bases, 10 bases remained unmatched. CDR3 sequence reads: CASSLGAQGVRTEAFF. The CDR3 nucleotides are TGTGCCAGCAGCTTAGGGGCTCAGGGGGTAAGGACTGAAGCTTTCTTT.

This clone was counted only a few times. The rearrangement links TRBV6-6 to TRBJ2-7, with a possible D match to TRBD1 (7 bases). The V gene's germline CDR1 is MNHNY and CDR2 SVGAGI (reference sequence). CDR3 size: 13 residues. The V end was cut by 7 bases, the J end by 7 bases, with 17 bases between. The CDR3 reads CASIGPGGQEQYF. The CDR3 DNA sequence: TGTGCCAGCATTGGGCCAGGGGGGCAGGAGCAGTACTTC.